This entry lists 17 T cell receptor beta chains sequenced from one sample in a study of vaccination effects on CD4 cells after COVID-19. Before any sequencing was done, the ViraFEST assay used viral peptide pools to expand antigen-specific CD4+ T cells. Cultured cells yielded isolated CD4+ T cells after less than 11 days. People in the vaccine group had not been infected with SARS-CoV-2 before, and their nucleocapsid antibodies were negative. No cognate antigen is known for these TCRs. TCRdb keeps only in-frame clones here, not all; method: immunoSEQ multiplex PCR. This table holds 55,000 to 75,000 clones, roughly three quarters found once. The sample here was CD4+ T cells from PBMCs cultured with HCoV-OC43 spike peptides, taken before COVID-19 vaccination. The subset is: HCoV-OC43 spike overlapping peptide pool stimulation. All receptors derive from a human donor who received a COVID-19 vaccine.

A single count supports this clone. The CDR3 here is CASSQYFTSPTGELFF. Written as DNA, the CDR3 is TGCGCCAGCAGCCAATATTTCACCTCACCCACCGGGGAGCTGTTTTTT. This chain joins TRBV4-3 and TRBJ2-2; D remains unclear. Germline V lookup: CDR1 LGHNA, CDR2 YSLEER. The V and J ends lost 2 bases and 4 bases respectively, with 14 bases between them. The CDR3 loop spans 16 amino acids.

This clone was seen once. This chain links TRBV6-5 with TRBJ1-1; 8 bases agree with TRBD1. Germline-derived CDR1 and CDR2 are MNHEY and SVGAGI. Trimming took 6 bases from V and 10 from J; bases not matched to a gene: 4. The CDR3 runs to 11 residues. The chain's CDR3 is CASSHTGGAFF. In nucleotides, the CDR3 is TGTGCCAGCAGCCACACAGGGGGAGCTTTCTTT.

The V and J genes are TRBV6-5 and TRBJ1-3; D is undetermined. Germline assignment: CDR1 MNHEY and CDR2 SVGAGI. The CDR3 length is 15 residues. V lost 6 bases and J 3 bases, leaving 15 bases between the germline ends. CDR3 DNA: TGTGCCAGCAGACCACCTGGAGGTGGTGGAAACACCATATATTTT. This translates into CASRPPGGGGNTIYF.

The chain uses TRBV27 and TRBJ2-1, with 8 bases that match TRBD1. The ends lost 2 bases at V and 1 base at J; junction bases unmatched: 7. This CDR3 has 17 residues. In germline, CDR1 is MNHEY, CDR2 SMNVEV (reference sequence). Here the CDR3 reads CASSLPRGPSSYNEQFF. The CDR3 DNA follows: TGTGCCAGCAGTTTACCCAGGGGGCCTTCTTCCTACAATGAGCAGTTCTTC.

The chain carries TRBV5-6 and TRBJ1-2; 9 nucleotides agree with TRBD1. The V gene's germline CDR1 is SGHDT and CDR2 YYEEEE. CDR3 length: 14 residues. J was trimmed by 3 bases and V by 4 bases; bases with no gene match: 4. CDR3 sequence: CASSKRTGDYGYTF. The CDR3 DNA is TGTGCCAGCAGCAAAAGGACAGGGGACTATGGCTACACCTTC.

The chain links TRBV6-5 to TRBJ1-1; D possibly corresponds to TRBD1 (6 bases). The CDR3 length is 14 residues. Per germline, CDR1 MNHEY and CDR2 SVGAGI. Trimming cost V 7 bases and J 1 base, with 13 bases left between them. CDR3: CASTTGFTNTEAFF. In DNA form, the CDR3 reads TGTGCCAGCACGACAGGTTTTACGAACACTGAAGCTTTCTTT.

This CDR3 is CATSGTGGADGVEKLFF. The CDR3 region has the DNA TGTGCCACCAGTGGAACAGGGGGGGCGGACGGAGTTGAAAAACTGTTTTTT. The genes are TRBV24-1 and TRBJ1-4; TRBD1 matches at 8 bases. After removal of 5 bases from V and 7 bases from J, the junction contained 14 bases not matched to a gene. Germline V lookup: CDR1 KGHDR, CDR2 SFDVKD. The CDR3 loop spans 17 amino acids.

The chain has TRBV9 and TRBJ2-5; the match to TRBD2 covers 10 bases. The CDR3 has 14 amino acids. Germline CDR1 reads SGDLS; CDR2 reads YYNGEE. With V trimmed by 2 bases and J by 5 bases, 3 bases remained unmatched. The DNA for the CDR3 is TGTGCCAGCAGCGTTAGCGGGGGGCAGGAGACCCAGTACTTC. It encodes CASSVSGGQETQYF. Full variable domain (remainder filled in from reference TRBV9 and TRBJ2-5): DSGVTQTPKHLITATGQRVTLRCSPRSGDLSVYWYQQSLDQGLQFLIQYYNGEERAKGNILERFSAQQFPDLHSELNLSSLELGDSALYFCASSVSGGQETQYFGPGTRLLVL.

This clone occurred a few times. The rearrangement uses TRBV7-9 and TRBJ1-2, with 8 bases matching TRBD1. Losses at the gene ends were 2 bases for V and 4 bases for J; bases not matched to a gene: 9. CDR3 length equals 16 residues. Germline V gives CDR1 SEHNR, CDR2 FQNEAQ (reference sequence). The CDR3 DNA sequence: TGTGCCAGCAGCTTAACGGCCGCAGGGGGCACCTATGGCTACACCTTC. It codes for CASSLTAAGGTYGYTF.

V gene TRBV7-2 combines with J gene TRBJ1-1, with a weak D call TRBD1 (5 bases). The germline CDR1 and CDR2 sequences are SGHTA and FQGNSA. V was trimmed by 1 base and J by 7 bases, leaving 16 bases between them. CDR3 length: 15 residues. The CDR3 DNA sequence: TGTGCCAGCAGCTTAGTACCGGGACGAGAAATTGAAGCTTTCTTT. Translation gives CASSLVPGREIEAFF.

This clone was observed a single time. The CDR3 nucleotides are TGTGCCAGCAGTCCTCAGGCGAACTATGGCTACACCTTC. Protein sequence: CASSPQANYGYTF. The chain employs TRBV6-5 and TRBJ1-2; D uncertain. Trimming cost V 5 bases and J 2 bases, with 9 bases left between them. The CDR3 consists of 13 residues. Germline V lookup: CDR1 MNHEY, CDR2 SVGAGI.

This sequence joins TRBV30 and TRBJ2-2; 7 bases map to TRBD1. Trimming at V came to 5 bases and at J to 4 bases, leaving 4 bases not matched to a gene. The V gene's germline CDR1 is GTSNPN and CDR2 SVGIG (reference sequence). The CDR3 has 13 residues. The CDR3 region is CAWQTGVTGELFF. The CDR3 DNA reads TGTGCCTGGCAAACAGGGGTCACCGGGGAGCTGTTTTTT.

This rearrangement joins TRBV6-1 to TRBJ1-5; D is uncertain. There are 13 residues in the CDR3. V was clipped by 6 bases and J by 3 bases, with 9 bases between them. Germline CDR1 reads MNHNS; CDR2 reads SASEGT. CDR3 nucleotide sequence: TGTGCCAGCAGCCGCCGACCCAATCAGCCCCAGCATTTT. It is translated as CASSRRPNQPQHF.

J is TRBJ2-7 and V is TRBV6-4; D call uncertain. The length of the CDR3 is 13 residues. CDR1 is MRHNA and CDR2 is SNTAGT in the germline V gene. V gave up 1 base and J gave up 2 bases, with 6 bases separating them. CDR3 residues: CASSDYRAYEQYV. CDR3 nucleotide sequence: TGTGCCAGCAGTGACTATAGGGCCTACGAGCAGTACGTC.

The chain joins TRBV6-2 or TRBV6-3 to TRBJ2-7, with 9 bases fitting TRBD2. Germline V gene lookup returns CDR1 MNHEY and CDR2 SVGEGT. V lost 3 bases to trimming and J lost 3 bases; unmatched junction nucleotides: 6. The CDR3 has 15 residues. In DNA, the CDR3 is TGTGCCAGCAGTTATTCTAGCGGGGAACTCTACGAGCAGTACGTC. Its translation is CASSYSSGELYEQYV.

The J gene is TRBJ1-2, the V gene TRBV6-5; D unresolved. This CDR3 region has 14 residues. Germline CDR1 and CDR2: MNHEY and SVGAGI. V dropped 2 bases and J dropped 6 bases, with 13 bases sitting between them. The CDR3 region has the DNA TGTGCCAGCAGTTACCTACGGACTGGGAATGGCTACACCTTC. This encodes CASSYLRTGNGYTF.

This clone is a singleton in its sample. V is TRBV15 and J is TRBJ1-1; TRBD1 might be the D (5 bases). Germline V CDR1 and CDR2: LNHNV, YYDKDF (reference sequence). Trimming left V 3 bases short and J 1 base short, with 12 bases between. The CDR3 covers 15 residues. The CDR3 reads CATSRRVTANTEAFF. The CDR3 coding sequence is TGTGCCACCAGCAGGAGGGTGACAGCGAACACTGAAGCTTTCTTT.